The following is a T cell receptor beta chain sequence with its context. The antigen remains unidentified. Using immunoSEQ multiplex PCR, the repertoire was profiled, and TCRdb retains in-frame clones only, with some absent. The repertoire holds approximately 76,000 clones, with about 94% as singletons. The data originate from a study of OX40 agonist ivuxolimab in advanced cancers. At the level of the study: Ivuxolimab is an agonistic anti-OX40 (CD134) antibody, and patients were treated with it. Eligibility admitted prior anti-PD-1, anti-PD-L1 or anti-CTLA-4 therapy; about 40% had some.

Study observations and caveats: CD4+ and CD8+ blood T cells expanded clonally by week 6 at 0.1 to 3.0 mg/kg.

The V gene lost 2 bases and the J gene lost 4 bases, with 10 bases spanning the gap. This CDR3 region has 13 residues. The V gene's germline CDR1 is SGHRS and CDR2 YFSETQ. The sequencing used CD4+ or CD8+ T cells sorted from blood, collected in a trial of the OX40 agonist ivuxolimab. The V and J genes are TRBV5-1 and TRBJ2-7; D uncertain. The source of this sequence is an adult with an advanced solid tumor such as melanoma, head and neck, liver or kidney cancer. For the CDR3, the DNA is TGCGCCAGCAGCTTCAGGTATCTATACGAGCAGTACTTC. Translated: CASSFRYLYEQYF.